This TCR beta chain was documented in a study of graft-versus-host responses after intestinal transplantation. Study context: Tacrolimus and steroids were given for around 3 years to all recipients after anti-thymocyte globulin induction.

Study-wide findings and caveats: Individuals carrying graft-donor T cell macrochimerism showed high graft-versus-host to host-versus-graft clonal ratios in allografts. Among recipient marrow samples, GvH clones were found; some appeared first in ileum or blood. Maximum circulating GvH clone levels tracked with early post-transplant HvG decreases.

V shed 3 bases and J shed 9 bases, with 24 bases lying between them. The CDR3 consists of 18 residues. The germline CDR1 and CDR2 sequences are SNHLY and FYNNEI. A note on this clone: The antigen remains undetermined.

Some clones are missing from TCRdb's copy, which holds only in-frame ones; the method was immunoSEQ multiplex PCR. The table lists 45,000 to 65,000 clones, 90% to 95% of them singletons, with roughly 0.4% in the top ten. Sequencing used unstimulated CD4+ T cells sorted from spleen or lymph node cells, obtained before transplant. This chain uses TRBV2 with TRBJ1-6, with D tentatively TRBD1 (6 bases). This sequence was found in a human donor who was the organ donor for an intestinal transplant. In DNA, the CDR3 is TGTGCCAGCAGTGACTGGGGGCAGGGGACCCCCTTAGGTTCACCCCTCCACTTT. Amino acid sequence: CASSDWGQGTPLGSPLHF. The entire variable domain, with the rest obtained from reference TRBV2 and TRBJ1-6, is as follows: EPEVTQTPSHQVTQMGQEVILRCVPISNHLYFYWYRQILGQKVEFLVSFYNNEISEKSEIFDDQFSVERPDGSNFTLKIRSTKLEDSAMYFCASSDWGQGTPLGSPLHFGNGTRLTVT.